This passage covers 24 T cell receptor beta chains from one sample sequenced in a study of Ad26.COV2.S vaccination and SARS-CoV-2 variants. Treatment here: over 15 received Ad26.COV2.S at low or high dose, single or two shots; 5 received placebo; per-sample allocation not given. Samples analyzed were those drawn on day 63 after the first vaccine or placebo injection. The method was immunoSEQ multiplex PCR; TCRdb's version includes in-frame clones alone and lacks a portion of them. The sample carries more than 250,000 clones, about 87% recorded once. Sequenced here: peripheral blood, sampled in a trial of Ad26.COV2.S vaccine versus placebo. The receptors shown here come from a person between 18 and 60 years old who received the Ad26.COV2.S COVID-19 vaccine or a placebo.

With regard to this clone: Other DNA sequences in the same sample also yield this CDR3. Written as DNA, the CDR3 is TGTGCCAGCAGCCAAGGTGGGGGCACTGAAGCTTTCTTT. Its protein is CASSQGGGTEAFF. This chain connects TRBV3-1 (or the pseudogene TRBV3-2) to TRBJ1-1; D is possibly TRBD1 (5 bases). There are 13 residues in the CDR3. CDR1 is LGHDT and CDR2 is YNNKEL in the germline V gene (reference sequence). The V end was cut by 1 base, the J end by 4 bases, with 7 bases between.

The chain has TRBV11-2 and TRBJ2-5, with a tentative D call TRBD2 (6 bases). Germline lookup yields CDR1 SGHAT and CDR2 FQNNGV. Trimming stripped 4 bases from V and 3 bases from J, with 12 bases between. There are 14 residues in the CDR3. The CDR3 region is CASSSKVAEETQYF. The CDR3 bases are TGTGCCAGCAGCTCTAAGGTAGCGGAAGAGACCCAGTACTTC.

This clone is medium-sized in the sample. The chain is built from TRBV4-2 and TRBJ2-1; perhaps TRBD2 as D (6 bases). V gave up 0 bases and J gave up 2 bases, with 14 bases separating them. The CDR3 extends over 17 amino acids. Germline V lookup: CDR1 LGHNA, CDR2 YNFKEQ. For the CDR3, the DNA is TGTGCCAGCAGCCAAGATCAAAGCGGGTCTCCCTACAATGAGCAGTTCTTC. Amino acid sequence: CASSQDQSGSPYNEQFF.

The CDR3 loop is CASSIDFRGGQPQHF. DNA of the CDR3: TGTGCCAGTAGTATAGATTTCCGGGGCGGGCAGCCCCAGCATTTT. The J gene is TRBJ1-5, the V gene TRBV19; D is perhaps TRBD1 (5 bases). CDR3 length equals 15 residues. The V gene lost 0 bases and the J gene lost 7 bases, with 13 bases spanning the gap. Germline-derived CDR1 and CDR2 are LNHDA and SQIVND (reference sequence).

The chain employs TRBV13 and TRBJ1-1; D perhaps matches TRBD1 (6 bases). The germline V gene encodes CDR1 PRHDT and CDR2 FYEKMQ (reference sequence). The V and J ends lost 3 bases and 1 base respectively, with 9 bases between them. The CDR3 consists of 14 residues. The CDR3 reads CASSFVTGNTEAFF. The CDR3 DNA is TGTGCCAGCAGCTTCGTGACAGGGAACACTGAAGCTTTCTTT.

The rearrangement joins TRBV10-1 to TRBJ2-1, with D possibly TRBD1 on 6 matching bases. V was cut by 5 bases and J by 3 bases, with 11 bases left in between. Germline assignment: CDR1 WNHNN and CDR2 SYGVQD (reference sequence). The CDR3 contains 14 residues. The CDR3 region has the DNA TGCGCCAGCAGTACCGGGACATACTACAATGAGCAGTTCTTC. It translates to CASSTGTYYNEQFF.

CDR3 nucleotides: TGTGCCAGCAGCCAATATCAAAACTCCTACGAGCAGTACTTC. This encodes CASSQYQNSYEQYF. This rearrangement joins TRBV4-2 to TRBJ2-7, with D unresolved. V shed 2 bases and J shed 0 bases, with 8 bases lying between them. The CDR3 sequence is 14 residues long. Germline V gene data show CDR1 as LGHNA and CDR2 as YNFKEQ.

The V gene is TRBV14, the J gene TRBJ2-1; D not certain. CDR3 length equals 11 residues. V gave up 8 bases and J gave up 2 bases, with 4 bases separating them. Germline V gene data show CDR1 as SGHDN and CDR2 as FVKESK. This chain's CDR3 is CASGTYNEQFF. The CDR3 nucleotides read TGTGCCAGCGGAACCTACAATGAGCAGTTCTTC.

This rearrangement joins TRBV7-2 to TRBJ1-4; a weak D match, TRBD1 (6 bases). The CDR3 covers 13 residues. The V gene's germline CDR1 is SGHTA and CDR2 FQGNSA. V lost 5 bases, J lost 6 bases, and 10 bases lay in between. CDR3 DNA: TGTGCCAGCAGCCAGGGGAGAGATGAAAAACTGTTTTTT. Translation: CASSQGRDEKLFF.

This chain connects TRBV4-3 to TRBJ1-2; D unclear. The CDR3 length is 15 residues. Germline-derived CDR1 and CDR2 are LGHNA and YSLEER. V lost 4 bases and J lost 7, with 19 bases in between. CDR3 residues: CASSRTRGTPSGYTF. The DNA for the CDR3 is TGCGCCAGCAGCCGGACGCGAGGCACTCCGAGTGGCTACACCTTC.

The chain joins TRBV12-3 or TRBV12-4 to TRBJ1-2; no clear D. The ends were cut back, 8 bases at V and 6 bases at J, with 13 bases in the middle. The CDR3 runs to 12 residues. The CDR3, as DNA: TGTGCCAGCGCCGTTAGTGGTCATGGCTACACCTTC. Translating gives CASAVSGHGYTF.

The rearrangement joins TRBV29-1 to TRBJ1-2, with TRBD1 matching 8 bases. The length of the CDR3 is 13 residues. The V gene end was trimmed by 4 bases and the J gene end by 7 bases; junction bases not matched to a gene: 8. Germline CDR1 reads SQVTM; CDR2 reads ANQGSEA. CDR3 sequence (DNA): TGCAGCGTTGTACAGGGGGTGAATAGTGGCTACACCTTC. This codes for CSVVQGVNSGYTF. Full variable domain (missing parts from reference TRBV29-1 and TRBJ1-2): SAVISQKPSRDICQRGTSLTIQCQVDSQVTMMFWYRQQPGQSLTLIATANQGSEATYESGFVIDKFPISRPNLTFSTLTVSNMSPEDSSIYLCSVVQGVNSGYTFGSGTRLTVV.

This clone appeared once. The V and J genes are TRBV5-1 and TRBJ2-4; weak D call: TRBD1 (5 bases). The V end was cut by 2 bases, the J end by 5 bases, with 11 bases between. Per the germline V gene, CDR1 is SGHRS and CDR2 is YFSETQ. There are 14 residues in the CDR3. CDR3 nucleotide sequence: TGCGCCAGCAGCTTCCCGACAGAACAAAACATTCAGTACTTC. Translating gives CASSFPTEQNIQYF.

The chain uses TRBV4-2 and TRBJ2-4; tentatively, D is TRBD2 (5 bases). The CDR3 extends over 17 amino acids. Germline V CDR1 and CDR2: LGHNA, YNFKEQ. V dropped 1 base and J dropped 0 bases, with 13 bases sitting between them. CDR3 residues: CASSQVLAGLAKNIQYF. CDR3 DNA: TGTGCCAGCAGCCAAGTATTGGCAGGACTAGCCAAAAACATTCAGTACTTC.

J is TRBJ2-4 and V is TRBV6-1, with 10 bases fitting TRBD1. This CDR3 has 19 residues. Germline V CDR1 and CDR2: MNHNS, SASEGT. V trimming: 3 bases; J trimming: 3 bases; junction bases outside the gene matches: 14. This CDR3 reads CASSELGTGAKRLKNIQYF. The CDR3 bases are TGTGCCAGCAGTGAGTTGGGGACAGGGGCGAAAAGACTCAAAAACATTCAGTACTTC.

At least ten counts were recorded for this clone. CDR3 nucleotides: TGTGCCAGTAGTCACGGTTTGTGGGGGGCGCCCGGGGAGCTGTTTTTT. Protein: CASSHGLWGAPGELFF. The genes are TRBV19 and TRBJ2-2, with D perhaps TRBD1 or TRBD2 (6 bases each). The CDR3 totals 16 residues. The germline V gene encodes CDR1 LNHDA and CDR2 SQIVND (reference sequence). V was cut by 5 bases and J by 6 bases, with 19 bases left in between. The full variable domain, completed using reference TRBV19 and TRBJ2-2, is DGGITQSPKYLFRKEGQNVTLSCEQNLNHDAMYWYRQDPGQGLRLIYYSQIVNDFQKGDIAEGYSVSREKKESFPLTVTSAQKNPTAFYLCASSHGLWGAPGELFFGEGSRLTVL.

V is TRBV5-1 and J is TRBJ2-3; tentative D call: TRBD2 (5 bases). Looked up from germline, CDR1 is SGHRS and CDR2 is YFSETQ. The V gene lost 1 base and the J gene lost 6 bases, with 12 bases spanning the gap. This CDR3 spans 14 amino acids. The CDR3, as DNA: TGCGCCAGCAGCTTGAGGCTAGCCGGGGATACGCAGTATTTT. This sequence encodes CASSLRLAGDTQYF.

The chain uses TRBV30 and TRBJ2-7; D unclear. Trimming shortened V by 6 bases and J by 6 bases, and 9 bases separated the two germline ends. Germline CDR1 is GTSNPN and CDR2 is SVGIG (reference sequence). The CDR3 covers 10 residues. The CDR3 bases are TGTGCCTGCTTAGACCGCGAGCAGTACTTC. This codes for CACLDREQYF.

The rearrangement joins TRBV7-9 to TRBJ1-2; 9 bases map to TRBD1. Germline values: CDR1 SEHNR, CDR2 FQNEAQ (reference sequence). J lost 5 bases, V lost 5 bases, and 6 bases had no gene match. The CDR3 has 14 residues. In DNA form, the CDR3 reads TGTGCCAGCAGCCCGCGGGACAGGGCTTATGGCTACACCTTC. Translated, it gives CASSPRDRAYGYTF.

The rearrangement joins TRBV4-1 to TRBJ2-3; 10 bases align to TRBD2. V lost 3 bases to trimming and J lost 1 base; unmatched junction nucleotides: 1. The CDR3 consists of 15 residues. Per germline, CDR1 MGHRA and CDR2 YSYEKL. The CDR3 sequence: CASSHGTSGTDTQYF. In nucleotides, the CDR3 is TGCGCCAGCAGCCATGGGACTAGCGGCACAGATACGCAGTATTTT.

This chain uses TRBV6-5 with TRBJ1-2; D unresolved. CDR1 and CDR2 from the germline V gene are MNHEY and SVGAGI. V lost 2 bases and J lost 8, with 21 bases in between. The CDR3 covers 16 residues. The CDR3 reads CASSYRVIRSGSGYTF. CDR3 DNA sequence: TGTGCCAGCAGTTACCGAGTTATACGGTCGGGCTCCGGCTACACCTTC.

The gene calls are TRBV4-3 and TRBJ1-6; 11 nucleotides match TRBD1. V shed 5 bases, J shed 10 bases, and the junction held 4 bases outside the gene matches. Germline V CDR1 and CDR2: LGHNA, YSLEER. The CDR3 is 14 residues long. This CDR3 reads CASSSGTGGSPLHF. DNA for the CDR3: TGCGCCAGCAGCTCCGGGACAGGGGGATCACCCCTCCACTTT.

The rearrangement links TRBV11-2 to TRBJ2-7; 8 bases line up with TRBD2. Trimming removed 1 base from V and 3 bases from J; junction bases left unmatched: 5. There are 15 residues in the CDR3. Per the germline V gene, CDR1 is SGHAT and CDR2 is FQNNGV. CDR3 residues: CASSLALTSDYEQYF. CDR3 sequence (DNA): TGTGCCAGCAGCTTAGCGTTGACTAGCGACTACGAGCAGTACTTC.

The chain couples TRBV18 to TRBJ2-1, with D uncertain. The V gene's germline CDR1 is KGHSH and CDR2 LQKENI. The CDR3 contains 13 residues. Between the trimmed V and J ends, which lost 3 bases and 7 bases, there was a span of 10 bases. In DNA, the CDR3 is TGTGCCAGCTCACCTCCGTCGAGGAATGAGCAGTTCTTC. This translates into CASSPPSRNEQFF.